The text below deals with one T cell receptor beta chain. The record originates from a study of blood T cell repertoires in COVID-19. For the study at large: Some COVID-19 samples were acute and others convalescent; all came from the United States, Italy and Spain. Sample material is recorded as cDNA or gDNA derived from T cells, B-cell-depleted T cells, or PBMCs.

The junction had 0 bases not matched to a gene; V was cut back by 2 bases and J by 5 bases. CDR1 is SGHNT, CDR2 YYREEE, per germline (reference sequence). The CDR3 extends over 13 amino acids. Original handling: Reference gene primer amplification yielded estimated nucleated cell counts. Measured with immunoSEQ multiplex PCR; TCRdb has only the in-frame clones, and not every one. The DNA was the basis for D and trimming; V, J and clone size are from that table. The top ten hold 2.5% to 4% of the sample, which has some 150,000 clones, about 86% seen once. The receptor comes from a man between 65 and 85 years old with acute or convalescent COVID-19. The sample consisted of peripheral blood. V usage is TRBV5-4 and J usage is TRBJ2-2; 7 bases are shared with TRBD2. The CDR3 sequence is CASSLAGTGELFF. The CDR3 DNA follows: TGTGCCAGCAGCTTAGCGGGGACCGGGGAGCTGTTTTTT.